The present TCR beta chain was sequenced within a study of response to subunit inactivated influenza vaccine. Whole-study findings and limits: With each seasonal influenza vaccination, the authors suggested, few new T cells are recruited.

This clonotype was seen repeatedly, ten times or more. As yet, its antigen is unknown. This CDR3 is 15 amino acids long. The germline V gene has CDR1 LGHNA and CDR2 YNFKEQ. V gave up 2 bases and J gave up 4 bases, with 12 bases separating them. Via MiXCR, TCRdb re-called the RT-PCR reads, giving one row per CDR3 protein. The sample lists a few hundred thousand distinct CDR3 sequences, around a fifth occurring once. V and J are TRBV4-2 and TRBJ1-5, with a tentative D call TRBD1 (6 bases). The sequence was collected from a man aged 50 to 69 who received an inactivated influenza vaccine. Sequenced here: PBMCs from blood, sampled roughly 20 months after vaccination. CDR3 DNA sequence: TGTGCCAGCAGCCAACTTGGGCAGGGGAATCAGCCCCAGCATTTT. The encoded protein is CASSQLGQGNQPQHF.